These T cell receptor beta chains were read from a single sample in a study of immune heterogeneity within non-small cell lung tumors. TCRdb re-called the multiplex PCR reads through MiXCR, storing one row per CDR3 protein. The top ten clones hold about 4% of a sample with under 35,000 distinct CDR3 sequences, around 28% of them seen once. The specimen sequenced was lung tumor tissue. These receptors all come from a man aged 35 to 55 with non-small cell lung cancer. The CDR3 runs from the conserved cysteine through the conserved F or W. The D gene is left open where the match is weak. Clone size, where shown, is once, few, many, or a class for clones that have expanded.

clone_size j_call cdr3_length d_call v_call cdr3_aa cdr3_nt
many TRBJ1-1 13 - TRBV6-1 CASSDWGYTEAFF TGTGCCAGCAGTGATTGGGGCTATACTGAAGCTTTCTTT
- TRBJ2-7 13 - TRBV25-1 CASSVGGPYEQHF TGTGCCAGCAGTGTGGGGGGGCCCTACGAGCAGCACTTC
- TRBJ2-3 15 TRBD2 TRBV4-3 CASSPLAGGPDTQYF TGCGCCAGCAGCCCATTAGCGGGAGGGCCCGATACGCAGTATTTT
many TRBJ1-3 15 - TRBV9 CASSVASGTGNTIYF TGTGCCAGCAGCGTCGCCTCAGGGACGGGAAACACCATATATTTT
many TRBJ2-5 14 - TRBV2 CASSEMRGPETQYF TGTGCCAGCAGTGAAATGAGGGGTCCAGAGACCCAGTACTTC
many TRBJ2-7 13 - TRBV7-2 CASSLALGYEQYF TGTGCCAGCAGCTTAGCGCTGGGCTACGAGCAGTACTTC
many TRBJ1-2 15 - TRBV6-2/TRBV6-3 CASSSPRGGNYGYTF TGTGCCAGCAGTTCTCCCCGGGGAGGGAACTATGGCTACACCTTC
few TRBJ2-2 14 - TRBV6-1 CASRPPRGSGELFF TGTGCCAGCAGACCTCCCAGGGGTTCCGGGGAGCTGTTTTTT
once TRBJ2-1 16 TRBD1 TRBV10-1 CASSLVPGQGYNEHLF TGCGCCAGCAGTCTCGTCCCGGGACAGGGGTACAATGAGCACCTCTTC
- TRBJ2-4 15 - TRBV7-2 CASSQSGVAKNIQYF TGTGCCAGCAGTCAGAGCGGAGTAGCCAAAAACATTCAGTACTTC
- TRBJ2-3 13 - TRBV2 CASSSGGRRYAVF TGTGCCAGCAGTTCCGGGGGGCGCAGATACGCAGTATTT
many TRBJ1-5 15 - TRBV6-1 CASSATEYSNQPQHF TGTGCCAGCAGTGCGACAGAATATAGCAATCAGCCCCAGCATTTT
many TRBJ1-6 14 - TRBV19 CASSFRQTDSPLHF TGTGCCAGTAGTTTTCGCCAAACTGATTCACCCCTCCACTTT
many TRBJ2-7 14 - TRBV6-2/TRBV6-3 CASSWGPVTYEQYF TGTGCCAGCAGTTGGGGGCCGGTGACCTACGAGCAGTACTTC
medium-sized TRBJ2-5 13 TRBD2 TRBV11-2 CASSLGLKETQYF TGTGCCAGCAGCTTGGGACTAAAGGAGACCCAGTACTTC
many TRBJ2-1 15 - TRBV6-2/TRBV6-3 CASKAGPYPYNEQFF TGTGCCAGCAAAGCGGGTCCATACCCTTACAATGAGCAGTTCTTC
medium-sized TRBJ2-7 13 TRBD2 TRBV27 CASTVAGVGSKYF TGTGCCAGCACCGTAGCGGGGGTCGGGTCGAAGTACTTC
many TRBJ1-3 13 - TRBV19 CASSESLENTIYF TGTGCCAGTAGTGAGAGTCTAGAAAACACCATATATTTT
many TRBJ2-1 16 TRBD2 TRBV12-3/TRBV12-4 CASSTSGTSGKGEQFF TGTGCCAGCAGTACGTCCGGGACTAGCGGGAAGGGAGAGCAGTTCTTC
- TRBJ1-5 14 - TRBV28 CPSSRDFWNQPQHF TGTCCCAGCAGCCGGGACTTTTGGAATCAGCCCCAGCATTTT
many TRBJ1-2 14 - TRBV5-1 CASSLDGDSAGYTF TGCGCCAGCAGCTTGGATGGGGATTCCGCTGGCTACACCTTC
few TRBJ2-3 13 - TRBV20-1 CSASPGLPPVQYF TGCAGTGCTTCTCCGGGACTCCCCCCGGTGCAGTATTTT